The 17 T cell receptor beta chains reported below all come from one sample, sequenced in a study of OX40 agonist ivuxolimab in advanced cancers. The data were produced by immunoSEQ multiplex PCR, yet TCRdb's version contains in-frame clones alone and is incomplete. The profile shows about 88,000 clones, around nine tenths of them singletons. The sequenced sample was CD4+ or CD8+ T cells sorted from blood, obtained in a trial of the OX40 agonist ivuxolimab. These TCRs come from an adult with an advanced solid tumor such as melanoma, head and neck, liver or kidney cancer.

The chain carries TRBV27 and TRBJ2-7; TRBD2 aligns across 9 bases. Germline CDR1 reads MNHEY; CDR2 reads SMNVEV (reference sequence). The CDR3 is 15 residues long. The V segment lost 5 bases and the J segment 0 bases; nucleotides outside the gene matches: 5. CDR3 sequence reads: CASSVLAGASYEQYF. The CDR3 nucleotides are TGTGCCAGCAGTGTGTTAGCGGGAGCCTCCTACGAGCAGTACTTC.

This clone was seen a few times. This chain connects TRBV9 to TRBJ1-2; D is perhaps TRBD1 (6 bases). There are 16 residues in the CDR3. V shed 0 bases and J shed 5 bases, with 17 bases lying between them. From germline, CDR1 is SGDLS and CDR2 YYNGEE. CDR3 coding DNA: TGTGCCAGCAGCGTAGACGGGGGCGCCTCGGGGTATGGCTACACCTTC. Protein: CASSVDGGASGYGYTF.

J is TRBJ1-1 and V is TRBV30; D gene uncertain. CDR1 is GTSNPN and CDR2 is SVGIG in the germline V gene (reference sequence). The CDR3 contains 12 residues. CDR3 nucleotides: TGTGGGCACACCCGCTTTAACACTGAAGCTTTCTTT. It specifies CGHTRFNTEAFF.

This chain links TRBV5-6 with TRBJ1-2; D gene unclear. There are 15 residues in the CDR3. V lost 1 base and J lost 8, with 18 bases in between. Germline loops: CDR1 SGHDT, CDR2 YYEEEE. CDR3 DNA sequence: TGTGCCAGCAGCTTGAGATTCGGCAGAGGCTTCGGCTACACCTTC. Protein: CASSLRFGRGFGYTF.

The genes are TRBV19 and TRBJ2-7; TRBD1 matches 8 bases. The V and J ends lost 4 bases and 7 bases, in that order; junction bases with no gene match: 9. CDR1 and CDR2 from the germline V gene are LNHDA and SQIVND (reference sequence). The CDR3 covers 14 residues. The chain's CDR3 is CASSKDRGLYEQYF. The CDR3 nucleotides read TGTGCCAGTAGTAAAGACAGGGGTCTGTATGAGCAGTACTTC.

The CDR3 nucleotides read TGTGCCAGCAGTCACGAGGCGGCAGGAGCCTACGAGCAGTACTTC. Its protein is CASSHEAAGAYEQYF. V usage is TRBV6-5 and J usage is TRBJ2-7; D gene unclear. This CDR3 is built from 15 residues. Germline assignment: CDR1 MNHEY and CDR2 SVGAGI. Trimming stripped 5 bases from V and 2 bases from J, with 16 bases between.

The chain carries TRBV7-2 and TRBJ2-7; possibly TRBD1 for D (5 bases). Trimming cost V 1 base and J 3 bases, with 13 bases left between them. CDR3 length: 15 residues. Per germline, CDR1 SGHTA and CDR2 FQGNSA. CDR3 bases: TGTGCCAGCAGCTTAGGGGGCAGGATCTACTACGAGCAGTACTTC. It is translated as CASSLGGRIYYEQYF.

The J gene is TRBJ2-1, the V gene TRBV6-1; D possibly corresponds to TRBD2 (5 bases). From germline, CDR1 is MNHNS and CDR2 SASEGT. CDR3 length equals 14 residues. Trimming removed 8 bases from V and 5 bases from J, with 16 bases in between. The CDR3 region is CASLPGNRHNEQFF. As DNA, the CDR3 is TGTGCCAGCCTGCCGGGAAATCGACACAATGAGCAGTTCTTC.

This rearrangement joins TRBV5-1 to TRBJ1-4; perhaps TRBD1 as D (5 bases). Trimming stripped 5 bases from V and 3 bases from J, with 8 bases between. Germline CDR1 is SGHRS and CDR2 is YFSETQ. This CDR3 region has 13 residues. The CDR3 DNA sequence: TGCGCCAGCAGGGTGGGGCCTAATGAAAAACTGTTTTTT. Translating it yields CASRVGPNEKLFF.

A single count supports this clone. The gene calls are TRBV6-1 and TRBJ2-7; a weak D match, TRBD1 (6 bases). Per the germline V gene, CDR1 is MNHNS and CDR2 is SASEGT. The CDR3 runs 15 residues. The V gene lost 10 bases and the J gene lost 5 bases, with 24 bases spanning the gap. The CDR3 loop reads CATKSGHSGTDEQYF. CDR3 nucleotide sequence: TGTGCCACCAAATCGGGACATTCGGGGACCGACGAGCAGTACTTC.

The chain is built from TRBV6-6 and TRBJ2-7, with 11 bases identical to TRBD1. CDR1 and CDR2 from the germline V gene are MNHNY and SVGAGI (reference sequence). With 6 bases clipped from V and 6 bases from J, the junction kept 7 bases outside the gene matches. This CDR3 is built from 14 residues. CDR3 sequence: CASSRGQGASEQYF. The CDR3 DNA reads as TGTGCCAGCAGCCGCGGACAGGGGGCGAGCGAGCAGTACTTC.

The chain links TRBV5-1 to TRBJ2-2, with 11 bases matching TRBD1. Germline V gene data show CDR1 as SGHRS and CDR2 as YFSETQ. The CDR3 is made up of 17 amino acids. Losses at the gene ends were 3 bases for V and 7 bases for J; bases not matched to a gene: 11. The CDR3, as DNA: TGCGCCAGCAGCTCCAGCCCGGACAGGGGGCGCTTCGGGGAGCTGTTTTTT. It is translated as CASSSSPDRGRFGELFF.

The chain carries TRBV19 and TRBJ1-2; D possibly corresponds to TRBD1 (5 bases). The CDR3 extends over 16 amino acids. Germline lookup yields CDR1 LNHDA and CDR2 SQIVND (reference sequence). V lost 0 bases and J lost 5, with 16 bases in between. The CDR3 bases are TGTGCCAGTAGTATAGATGGATCCAGGGTTTGGTATGGCTACACCTTC. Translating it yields CASSIDGSRVWYGYTF.

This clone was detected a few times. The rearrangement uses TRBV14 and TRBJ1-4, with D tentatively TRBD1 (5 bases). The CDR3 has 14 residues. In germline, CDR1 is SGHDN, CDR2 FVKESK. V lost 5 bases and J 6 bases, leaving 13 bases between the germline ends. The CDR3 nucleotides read TGTGCCAGCAGCTCAGCGGGGACGTATGAAAAACTGTTTTTT. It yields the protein CASSSAGTYEKLFF.

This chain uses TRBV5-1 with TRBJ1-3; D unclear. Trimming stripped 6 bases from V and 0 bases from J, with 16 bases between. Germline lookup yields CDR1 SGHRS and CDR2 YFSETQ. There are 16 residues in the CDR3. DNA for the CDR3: TGCGCCAGCACCCTTGAAGTGCAGGACTCTGGAAACACCATATATTTT. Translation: CASTLEVQDSGNTIYF.

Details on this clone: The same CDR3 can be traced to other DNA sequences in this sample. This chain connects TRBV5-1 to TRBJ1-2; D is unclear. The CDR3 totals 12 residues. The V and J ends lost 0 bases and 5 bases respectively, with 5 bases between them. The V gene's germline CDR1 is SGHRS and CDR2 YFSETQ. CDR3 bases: TGCGCCAGCAGCTTGGAAGGTTATGGCTACACCTTC. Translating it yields CASSLEGYGYTF.

CDR3 in DNA: TGTGCCAGCAGCCCAAGTCAGGGGGGGTCCTACGAGCAGTACTTC. This encodes CASSPSQGGSYEQYF. V is TRBV6-1 and J is TRBJ2-7; D is perhaps TRBD1 or TRBD2 (7 bases each). In germline, CDR1 is MNHNS, CDR2 SASEGT. Trimming stripped 6 bases from V and 1 base from J, with 16 bases between. The length of the CDR3 is 15 residues.